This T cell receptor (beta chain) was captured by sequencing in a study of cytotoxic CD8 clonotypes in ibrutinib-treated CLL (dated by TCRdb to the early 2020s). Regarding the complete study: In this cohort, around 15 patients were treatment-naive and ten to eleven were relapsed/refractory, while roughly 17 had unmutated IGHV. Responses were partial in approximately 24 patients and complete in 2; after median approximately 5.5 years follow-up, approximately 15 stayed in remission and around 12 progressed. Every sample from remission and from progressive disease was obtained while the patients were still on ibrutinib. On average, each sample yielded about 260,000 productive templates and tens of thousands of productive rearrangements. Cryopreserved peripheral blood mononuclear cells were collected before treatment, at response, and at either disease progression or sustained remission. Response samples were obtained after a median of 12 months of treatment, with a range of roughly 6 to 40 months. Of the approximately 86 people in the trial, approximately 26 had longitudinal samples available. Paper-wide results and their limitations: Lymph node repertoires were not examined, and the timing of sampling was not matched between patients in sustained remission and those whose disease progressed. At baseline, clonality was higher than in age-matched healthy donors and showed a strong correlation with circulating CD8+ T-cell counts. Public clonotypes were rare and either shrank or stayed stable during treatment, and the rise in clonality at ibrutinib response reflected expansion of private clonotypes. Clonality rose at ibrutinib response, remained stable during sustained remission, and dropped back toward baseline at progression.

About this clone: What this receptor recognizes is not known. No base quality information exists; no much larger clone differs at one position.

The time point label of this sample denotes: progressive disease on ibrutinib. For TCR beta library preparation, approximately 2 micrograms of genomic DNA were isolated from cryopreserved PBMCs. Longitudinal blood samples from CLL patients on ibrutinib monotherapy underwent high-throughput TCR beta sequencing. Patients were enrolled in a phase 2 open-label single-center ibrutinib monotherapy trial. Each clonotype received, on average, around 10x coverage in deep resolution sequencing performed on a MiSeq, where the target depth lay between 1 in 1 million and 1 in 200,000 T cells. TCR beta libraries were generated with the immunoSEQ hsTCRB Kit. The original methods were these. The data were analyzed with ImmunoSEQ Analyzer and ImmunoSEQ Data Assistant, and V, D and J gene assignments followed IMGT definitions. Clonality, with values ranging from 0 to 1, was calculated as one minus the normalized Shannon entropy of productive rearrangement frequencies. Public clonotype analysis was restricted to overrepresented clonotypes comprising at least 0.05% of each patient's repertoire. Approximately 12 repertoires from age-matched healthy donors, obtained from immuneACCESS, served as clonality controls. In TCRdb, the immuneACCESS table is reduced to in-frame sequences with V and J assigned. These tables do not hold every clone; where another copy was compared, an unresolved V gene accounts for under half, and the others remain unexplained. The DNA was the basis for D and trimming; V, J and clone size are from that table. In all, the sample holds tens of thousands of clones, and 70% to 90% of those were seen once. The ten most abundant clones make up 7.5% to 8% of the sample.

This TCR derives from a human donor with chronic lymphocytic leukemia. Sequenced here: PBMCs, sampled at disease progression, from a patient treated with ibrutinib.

The CDR3 amino acid sequence is: CASSQVSGVTGGTGELFF. The DNA is TGTGCCAGCAGCCAAGTGAGCGGGGTGACAGGGGGCACCGGGGAGCTGTTTTTT. The V and J segments used are TRBV14 and TRBJ2-2; TRBD1 lines up with 9 middle nucleotides. From its cysteine to its phenylalanine, the CDR3 spans 18 amino acids. Only the CDR3 DNA is retained, 54 bases long and in frame from the first base. V has 1 base trimmed and J has 4 bases trimmed; junction bases matching no gene number 10. The germline V gene encodes CDR1 SGHDN and CDR2 FVKESK.